This T cell receptor (beta chain) appears in the sequencing data of a study of T cell repertoires in cytomegalovirus infection. Study details: CMV infection plus the matching HLA type was flagged by public TCR beta signatures. Study-wide results and caveats: The cumulative frequency of public TCR beta families distinguished individuals who carried CMV together with the relevant HLA.

With regard to this clonotype: As yet, its antigen is unknown.

The V gene lost 2 bases and the J gene lost 1 base, with 18 bases spanning the gap. The CDR3 is 18 residues long. Using its own MiXCR run on the reads, TCRdb lists one record per CDR3 protein. The sample carries some 130,000 distinct CDR3 sequences, around 25% recorded once. The receptor's source is a human donor in good health (CMV status not recorded). Some clones in this sample may be carry-over from other donors' samples. The J gene is TRBJ2-1, the V gene TRBV12-3 or TRBV12-4, with a weak D call TRBD1 (6 bases). The sample was PBMCs, sequenced either directly or after in vitro stimulation (not recorded which). The CDR3 loop reads CASSLYGTTTPSYNEQFF. The CDR3 DNA reads TGTGCCAGCAGTTTATATGGGACAACTACTCCGTCCTACAATGAGCAGTTCTTC.